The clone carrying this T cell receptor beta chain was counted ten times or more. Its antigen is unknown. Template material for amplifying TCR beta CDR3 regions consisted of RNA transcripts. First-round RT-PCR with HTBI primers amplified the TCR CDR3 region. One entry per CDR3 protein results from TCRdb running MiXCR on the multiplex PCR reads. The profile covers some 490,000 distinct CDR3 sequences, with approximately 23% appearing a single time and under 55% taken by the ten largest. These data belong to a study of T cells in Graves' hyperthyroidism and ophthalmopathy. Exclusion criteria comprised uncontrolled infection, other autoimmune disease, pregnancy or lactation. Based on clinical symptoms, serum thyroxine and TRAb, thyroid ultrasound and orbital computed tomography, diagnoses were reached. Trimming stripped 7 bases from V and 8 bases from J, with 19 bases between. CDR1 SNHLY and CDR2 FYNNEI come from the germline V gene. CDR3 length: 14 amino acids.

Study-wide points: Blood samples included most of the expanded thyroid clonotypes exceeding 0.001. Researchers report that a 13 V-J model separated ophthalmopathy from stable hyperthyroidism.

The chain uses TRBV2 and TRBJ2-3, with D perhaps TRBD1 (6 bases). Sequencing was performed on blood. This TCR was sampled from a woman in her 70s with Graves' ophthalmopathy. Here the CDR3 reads CASTRDTGAATQYF. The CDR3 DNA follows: TGTGCCAGCACCAGGGACACCGGGGCAGCTACGCAGTATTTT. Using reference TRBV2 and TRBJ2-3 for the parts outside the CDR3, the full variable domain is EPEVTQTPSHQVTQMGQEVILRCVPISNHLYFYWYRQILGQKVEFLVSFYNNEISEKSEIFDDQFSVERPDGSNFTLKIRSTKLEDSAMYFCASTRDTGAATQYFGPGTRLTVL.